Shown below are 19 T cell receptor beta chains from a single sample sequenced in a study of shared clonotypes between healthy human individuals. TCRdb's copy holds only in-frame clones and misses some; the assay was immunoSEQ multiplex PCR. The sample yields 450,000 to 550,000 clones, roughly 78% seen once. Material: PBMCs. The receptors originated from a woman aged 40 to 55 in good health. Some clones in this sample may be carry-over from other donors' samples.

This rearrangement joins TRBV5-1 to TRBJ2-3; maybe TRBD2 (6 bases). The CDR3 consists of 15 residues. The V gene's germline CDR1 is SGHRS and CDR2 YFSETQ. Trimming removed 4 bases at V and 0 bases at J, with 12 bases between. In DNA form, the CDR3 reads TGCGCCAGCAGCCGGGACTCATTTAGCACAGATACGCAGTATTTT. The encoded protein is CASSRDSFSTDTQYF. The complete variable domain, with remaining parts taken from reference TRBV5-1 and TRBJ2-3, reads KAGVTQTPRYLIKTRGQQVTLSCSPISGHRSVSWYQQTPGQGLQFLFEYFSETQRNKGNFPGRFSGRQFSNSRSEMNVSTLELGDSALYLCASSRDSFSTDTQYFGPGTRLTVL.

Written as DNA, the CDR3 is TGTGCCAGCAGTGAGTCCGCGGGTAGGGCCCAGCATTTT. Its protein is CASSESAGRAQHF. The chain recombines TRBV6-1 with TRBJ1-5, with D uncertain. The V gene lost 3 bases and the J gene lost 11 bases, with 14 bases spanning the gap. The CDR3 runs to 13 residues. Germline-derived CDR1 and CDR2 are MNHNS and SASEGT.

The genes are TRBV7-2 and TRBJ2-2; TRBD1 matches at 9 bases. CDR3 size: 16 residues. From germline, CDR1 is SGHTA and CDR2 FQGNSA. V was pared by 3 bases and J by 6 bases, with 8 bases of the junction left unmatched. The CDR3 DNA reads TGTGCCAGCAGCTTTCTCGGGACAGGGAATCCCGGGGAGCTGTTTTTT. Translated: CASSFLGTGNPGELFF.

CDR3 amino acids: CASSSRLSGRVSEQYF. In DNA, the CDR3 is TGTGCCAGCAGTTCACGACTAAGCGGGAGGGTTTCCGAGCAGTACTTC. The J gene is TRBJ2-7, the V gene TRBV2; 10 nucleotides match TRBD2. This CDR3 has 16 amino acids. Unmatched junction bases numbered 13, after V lost 5 bases and J lost 6 bases. The germline gives CDR1 SNHLY, CDR2 FYNNEI.

The CDR3 is CASSTTTRGAYEQYF. The DNA for the CDR3 is TGTGCCAGTAGCACGACTACCCGTGGCGCCTACGAGCAGTACTTC. The rearrangement links TRBV19 to TRBJ2-7; D may be TRBD2 (5 bases). Looked up from germline, CDR1 is LNHDA and CDR2 is SQIVND (reference sequence). The germline V and J ends were trimmed by 6 bases and 2 bases, with 17 bases remaining between them. This CDR3 is built from 15 residues.

The V gene is TRBV5-5, the J gene TRBJ2-1; D is uncertain. The CDR3 is 16 amino acids. CDR1 is SGHKS, CDR2 YYEKEE, per germline (reference sequence). The V gene lost 0 bases and the J gene lost 0 bases, with 10 bases spanning the gap. CDR3 sequence (DNA): TGTGCCAGCAGCTTGGGGCTTTCCAGCTCCTACAATGAGCAGTTCTTC. Translated: CASSLGLSSSYNEQFF.

This clone was seen many times. The chain is built from TRBV30 and TRBJ1-2, with D tentatively TRBD1 (6 bases). CDR3 length equals 14 residues. V lost 1 base and J lost 7, with 16 bases in between. Germline CDR1 reads GTSNPN; CDR2 reads SVGIG (reference sequence). In DNA, the CDR3 is TGTGCCTGGAGTGCCCCGGGGGCGCAGGTTGGCTACACCTTC. This encodes CAWSAPGAQVGYTF.

The gene calls are TRBV6-9 and TRBJ2-1; D gene uncertain. The CDR3 is made up of 15 amino acids. Trimming took 2 bases from V and 2 from J, leaving 10 bases between them. Germline loops: CDR1 MNHGY, CDR2 SVAAGI. The CDR3 DNA reads TGTGCCAGCAGTTATCGACTGAGTACCTACAATGAGCAGTTCTTC. It translates to CASSYRLSTYNEQFF.

Comment on this clone: The sample contains more than one DNA sequence encoding this CDR3. The chain carries TRBV28 and TRBJ2-1, with D possibly being TRBD2 (5 bases). Trimming took off 3 bases at V and 3 bases at J, with 6 bases between the two ends. The CDR3 spans 13 residues. Germline-derived CDR1 and CDR2 are MDHEN and SYDVKM. Here the CDR3 DNA reads TGTGCCAGCAGTTTGGGGAGCTACAATGAGCAGTTCTTC. This sequence encodes CASSLGSYNEQFF.

The chain has TRBV11-3 and TRBJ2-7, with D perhaps being TRBD1 or TRBD2 (5 bases each). Per the germline V gene, CDR1 is SGHNT and CDR2 is YENEEA. The V and J ends lost 11 bases and 0 bases respectively, with 17 bases between them. The CDR3 runs to 14 residues. CDR3 residues: CAASGTASSYEQYF. The DNA of the CDR3 is TGTGCCGCATCCGGGACGGCGAGCTCCTACGAGCAGTACTTC. The full variable domain, with the rest looked up from reference TRBV11-3 and TRBJ2-7, is EAGVVQSPRYKIIEKKQPVAFWCNPISGHNTLYWYLQNLGQGPELLIRYENEEAVDDSQLPKDRFSAERLKGVDSTLKIQPAELGDSAVYLCAASGTASSYEQYFGPGTRLTVT.

CDR3 bases: TGTGCCAGCAGCCAAGATCGGGTATCCGGGGAGCTGTTTTTT. This gives the protein CASSQDRVSGELFF. The rearrangement links TRBV4-2 to TRBJ2-2; D is unresolved. The germline V gene has CDR1 LGHNA and CDR2 YNFKEQ. This CDR3 spans 14 amino acids. V was trimmed by 0 bases and J by 6 bases, leaving 8 bases between them.

The chain carries TRBV19 and TRBJ1-1; 10 nucleotides agree with TRBD1. V gave up 5 bases and J gave up 5 bases; unmatched junction bases: 2. This CDR3 contains 13 residues. CDR1 is LNHDA, CDR2 SQIVND, per germline (reference sequence). The DNA of the CDR3 is TGTGCCAGTAGTGACAGGGGGCAGACTGAAGCTTTCTTT. Translating it yields CASSDRGQTEAFF.

This clone was seen once. The V call is TRBV9, the J call TRBJ2-5; tentatively, D is TRBD2 (5 bases). Trimming shortened V by 3 bases and J by 5 bases, and 14 bases separated the two germline ends. The CDR3 totals 14 residues. In germline, CDR1 is SGDLS, CDR2 YYNGEE. CDR3 protein: CASSEGPGGETQYF. The CDR3 DNA reads TGTGCCAGCAGCGAGGGCCCCGGCGGGGAGACCCAGTACTTC.

Note on this clone: The sample carries other DNA sequences with the same CDR3. The rearrangement joins TRBV5-1 to TRBJ2-7; D might be TRBD1 (5 bases). Germline V CDR1 and CDR2: SGHRS, YFSETQ. Trimming took off 3 bases at V and 0 bases at J, with 10 bases between the two ends. CDR3 length equals 14 residues. The CDR3 nucleotides are TGCGCCAGCAGCTCTACAGGTTCCTCCTACGAGCAGTACTTC. It encodes CASSSTGSSYEQYF.

The chain is built from TRBV28 and TRBJ1-6; tentatively, D is TRBD1 (5 bases). Germline CDR1 reads MDHEN; CDR2 reads SYDVKM. Trimming took 3 bases from V and 8 from J, leaving 11 bases between them. The CDR3 spans 14 residues. For the CDR3, the DNA is TGTGCCAGCAGTTTTTTCGGGGCTGATTCACCCCTCCACTTT. Its translation is CASSFFGADSPLHF.

This chain connects TRBV2 to TRBJ2-6; 7 bases align to TRBD1. Germline CDR1 SNHLY, CDR2 FYNNEI. The J segment lost 1 base and the V segment lost 6 bases, leaving 15 bases of the junction unmatched. There are 19 residues in the CDR3. The CDR3 nucleotides are TGTGCCAGCAGCGGATCCGCGACAGGGATTAGGTCTGGGGCCAACGTCCTGACTTTC. Translation gives CASSGSATGIRSGANVLTF.

The CDR3 loop is CASSEEASSGELFF. The CDR3 DNA reads as TGTGCCAGCAGTGAGGAGGCTAGCTCCGGGGAGCTGTTTTTT. This chain uses TRBV6-4 with TRBJ2-2, with a possible D match to TRBD2 (5 bases). V lost 3 bases to trimming and J lost 6 bases, with 11 bases between them. CDR1 and CDR2 (germline): MRHNA, SNTAGT. The CDR3 is made up of 14 amino acids.

Note on this clone: Distinct nucleotide sequences in the sample also encode this CDR3. The chain joins TRBV30 to TRBJ1-6, with D maybe TRBD1 (5 bases). V gave up 0 bases and J gave up 10 bases, with 7 bases separating them. This CDR3 comprises 12 residues. CDR1 is GTSNPN, CDR2 SVGIG, per germline (reference sequence). Here the CDR3 reads CAWSVEGSPLHF. In DNA, the CDR3 is TGTGCCTGGAGTGTAGAGGGGTCACCCCTCCACTTT.

This chain joins TRBV25-1 and TRBJ2-1; no definite D call. The CDR3 length is 13 residues. The germline V gene encodes CDR1 MGHDK and CDR2 SYGVNS. Trimming took off 0 bases at V and 9 bases at J, with 9 bases between the two ends. CDR3 sequence reads: CASSEYWLPEQFF. CDR3 coding DNA: TGTGCCAGCAGTGAATACTGGCTCCCTGAGCAGTTCTTC. Variable domain in full (rest from reference TRBV25-1 and TRBJ2-1): EADIYQTPRYLVIGTGKKITLECSQTMGHDKMYWYQQDPGMELHLIHYSYGVNSTEKGDLSSESTVSRIRTEHFPLTLESARPSHTSQYLCASSEYWLPEQFFGPGTRLTVL.